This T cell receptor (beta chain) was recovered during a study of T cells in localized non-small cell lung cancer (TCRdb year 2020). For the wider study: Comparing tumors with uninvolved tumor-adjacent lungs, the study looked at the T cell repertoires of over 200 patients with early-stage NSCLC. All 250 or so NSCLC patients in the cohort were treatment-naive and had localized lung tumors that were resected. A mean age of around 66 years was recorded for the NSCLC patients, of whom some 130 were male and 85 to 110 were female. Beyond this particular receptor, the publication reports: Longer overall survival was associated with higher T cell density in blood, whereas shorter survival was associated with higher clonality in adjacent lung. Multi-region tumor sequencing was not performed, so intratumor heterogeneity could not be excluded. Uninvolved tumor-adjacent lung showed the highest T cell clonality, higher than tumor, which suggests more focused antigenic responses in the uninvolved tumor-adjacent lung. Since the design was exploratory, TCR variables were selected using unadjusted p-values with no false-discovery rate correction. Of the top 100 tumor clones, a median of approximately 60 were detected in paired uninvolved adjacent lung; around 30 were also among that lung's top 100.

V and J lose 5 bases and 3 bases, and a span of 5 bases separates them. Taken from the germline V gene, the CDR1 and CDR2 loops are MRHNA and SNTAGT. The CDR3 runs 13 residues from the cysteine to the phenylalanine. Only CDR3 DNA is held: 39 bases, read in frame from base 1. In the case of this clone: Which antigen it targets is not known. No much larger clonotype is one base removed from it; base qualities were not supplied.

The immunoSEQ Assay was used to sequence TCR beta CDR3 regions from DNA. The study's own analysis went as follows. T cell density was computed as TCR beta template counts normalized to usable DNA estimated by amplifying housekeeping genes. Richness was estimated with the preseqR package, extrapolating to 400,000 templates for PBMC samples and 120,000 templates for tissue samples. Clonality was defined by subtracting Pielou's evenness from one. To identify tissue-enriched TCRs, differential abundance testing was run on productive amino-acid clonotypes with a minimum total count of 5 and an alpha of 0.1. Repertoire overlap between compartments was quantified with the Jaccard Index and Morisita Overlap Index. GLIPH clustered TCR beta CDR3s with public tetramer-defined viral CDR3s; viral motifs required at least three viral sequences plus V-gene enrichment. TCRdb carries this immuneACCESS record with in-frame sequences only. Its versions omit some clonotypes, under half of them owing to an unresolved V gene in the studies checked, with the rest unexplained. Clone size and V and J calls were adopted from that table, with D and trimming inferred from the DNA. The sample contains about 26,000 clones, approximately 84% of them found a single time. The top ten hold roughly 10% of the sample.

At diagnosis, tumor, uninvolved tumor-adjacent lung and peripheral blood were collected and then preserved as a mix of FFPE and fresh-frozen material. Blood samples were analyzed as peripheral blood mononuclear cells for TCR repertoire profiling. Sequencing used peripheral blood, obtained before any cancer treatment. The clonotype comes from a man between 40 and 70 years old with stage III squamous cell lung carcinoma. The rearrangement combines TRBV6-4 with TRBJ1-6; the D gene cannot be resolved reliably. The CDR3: CASSPDYNSPLHF. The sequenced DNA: TGTGCCAGCAGTCCGGACTATAATTCACCCCTCCACTTT.